Below, 14 T cell receptor beta chains from the same sample are listed, as sequenced in a study of blood T cell repertoires in COVID-19. Repertoires were generated with immunoSEQ multiplex PCR, while TCRdb's copy carries only in-frame clones and drops some. The data show tens of thousands of clones, with roughly 87% seen just once and roughly 5% held by the top ten. Sequenced: peripheral blood. These receptors all stem from a man aged 55 to 70 with active COVID-19.

The rearrangement joins TRBV5-1 to TRBJ2-7, with D perhaps TRBD2 (6 bases). The CDR3 covers 16 residues. V lost 0 bases and J lost 0, with 13 bases in between. CDR1 and CDR2 from the germline V gene are SGHRS and YFSETQ. CDR3 in DNA: TGCGCCAGCAGCTTGGATAGGCGGGAACTCTCCTACGAGCAGTACTTC. Translation gives CASSLDRRELSYEQYF.

The rearrangement links TRBV6-1 to TRBJ2-1; TRBD2 agrees at 13 bases. This CDR3 spans 16 amino acids. Germline V lookup: CDR1 MNHNS, CDR2 SASEGT. Losses at the gene ends were 4 bases for V and 7 bases for J; bases not matched to a gene: 7. This chain's CDR3 is CASSGGGTSGMNEQFF. CDR3 coding DNA: TGTGCCAGCAGTGGGGGAGGGACTAGCGGGATGAATGAGCAGTTCTTC.

The chain employs TRBV6-2 or TRBV6-3 and TRBJ2-3; 13 bases map to TRBD2. The CDR3 covers 16 residues. J gave up 4 bases and V 4 bases, and 5 bases lay outside the gene matches. The germline V gene encodes CDR1 MNHEY and CDR2 SVGEGT. In DNA form, the CDR3 reads TGTGCCAGCAGTTCCCGGACTAGCGGGAGCCCAGATACGCAGTATTTT. It is translated as CASSSRTSGSPDTQYF.

The genes are TRBV11-3 and TRBJ2-7; possible D gene TRBD1, 6 bases. Germline lookup yields CDR1 SGHNT and CDR2 YENEEA. CDR3 length equals 13 residues. The V end was cut by 1 base, the J end by 6 bases, with 10 bases between. The DNA for the CDR3 is TGTGCCAGCAGCTTAGCTTACAGGGCCGAGCAGTACTTC. Translation gives CASSLAYRAEQYF.

The CDR3 DNA sequence: TGTGCCAGCAGCCCCATTCGGCGGGGGGGGTCCTACGAGCAGTACTTC. Translation gives CASSPIRRGGSYEQYF. The rearrangement links TRBV11-2 to TRBJ2-7; 9 bases fit TRBD2. The CDR3 sequence is 16 residues long. Losses at the gene ends were 5 bases for V and 1 base for J; bases not matched to a gene: 9. Germline CDR1 and CDR2: SGHAT and FQNNGV.

The chain is built from TRBV3-1 (or the pseudogene TRBV3-2) and TRBJ1-2; 9 positions agree with TRBD1. Unmatched junction bases numbered 8, after V lost 4 bases and J lost 8 bases. This CDR3 contains 14 residues. CDR1 and CDR2 from the germline V gene are LGHDT and YNNKEL (reference sequence). CDR3 DNA: TGTGCCAGCAGCCTTTCGACAGGGGGTTACGGCTACACCTTC. Residues: CASSLSTGGYGYTF.

This chain links TRBV25-1 with TRBJ1-1; D might be TRBD1 (6 bases). This CDR3 contains 12 residues. V gave up 6 bases and J gave up 5 bases, with 10 bases separating them. CDR1 MGHDK and CDR2 SYGVNS come from the germline V gene. CDR3 in amino acids: CASRKDRTEAFF. The CDR3 DNA sequence: TGTGCCAGCAGGAAAGACAGGACTGAAGCTTTCTTT.

This chain connects TRBV28 to TRBJ2-5; 15 bases map to TRBD2. CDR3 length equals 18 residues. Germline CDR1 is MDHEN and CDR2 is SYDVKM. Trimming removed 5 bases from V and 4 bases from J; junction bases left unmatched: 11. The CDR3 bases are TGTGCCAGCAGTCCTTCAGGGGGACTAGCGGGAGGTCGAGAGACCCAGTACTTC. Translation gives CASSPSGGLAGGRETQYF.

This sequence joins TRBV6-2 or TRBV6-3 and TRBJ2-3, with D uncertain. Germline V gene sequence: CDR1 MNHEY, CDR2 SVGEGT. The CDR3 has 14 amino acids. V shed 4 bases and J shed 8 bases, with 16 bases lying between them. This chain's CDR3 is CASSFSVPMSTQYF. The DNA of the CDR3 is TGTGCCAGCAGTTTTTCCGTCCCCATGAGTACGCAGTATTTT.

This chain's CDR3 is CASSHLSGGTGELFF. The CDR3 region has the DNA TGTGCCAGCAGCCACTTGTCAGGGGGAACCGGGGAGCTGTTTTTT. The genes are TRBV16 and TRBJ2-2, with TRBD1 matching over 7 bases. Germline CDR1 is KGHSY and CDR2 is FQNENV. The CDR3 sequence is 15 residues long. Germline trimming cut 3 bases from V and 5 bases from J; bases unmatched to any gene: 6.

The genes are TRBV27 and TRBJ1-6; D perhaps matches TRBD1 (5 bases). CDR1 is MNHEY and CDR2 is SMNVEV in the germline V gene (reference sequence). The CDR3 is 12 amino acids. Trimming took 6 bases from V and 7 from J, leaving 7 bases between them. In nucleotides, the CDR3 is TGTGCCAGCAGACAGGACAATTCACCCCTCCACTTT. The encoded protein is CASRQDNSPLHF.

This rearrangement joins TRBV6-1 to TRBJ1-5; the D gene is possibly TRBD1 (6 bases). CDR1 is MNHNS and CDR2 is SASEGT in the germline V gene. V dropped 1 base and J dropped 7 bases, with 17 bases sitting between them. The CDR3 consists of 16 residues. In DNA, the CDR3 is TGTGCCAGCAGTGAAGTCGGGTGGGGTAGGGGGCAGCCCCAGCATTTT. Its translation is CASSEVGWGRGQPQHF.

The CDR3 loop reads CASSPTGLAGKTAGELFF. In DNA, the CDR3 is TGTGCCAGCTCACCAACGGGACTAGCGGGAAAGACCGCCGGGGAGCTGTTTTTT. The chain uses TRBV18 and TRBJ2-2; TRBD2 aligns across 13 bases. J lost 6 bases, V lost 2 bases, and 9 bases had no gene match. This CDR3 is 18 amino acids long. CDR1 is KGHSH, CDR2 LQKENI, per germline.

With respect to this clone: Compared with germline, one end of the junction differs, possibly owing to a read error. The V gene is TRBV28, the J gene TRBJ2-3, with 9 bases that match TRBD1. The CDR3 loop spans 12 amino acids. The germline gives CDR1 MDHEN, CDR2 SYDVKM. DNA of the CDR3: TGTGCCAGCAGATACCGGGACAGGGATCTCGGTTTT. The encoded protein is CASRYRDRDLGF.